The clone carrying this TCR beta chain was detected only once. This sample is part of a study of blood T cell repertoires in COVID-19. Produced via immunoSEQ multiplex PCR; TCRdb's table is partial and in-frame only. The table lists under 200,000 clones, over 80% of them singletons, with under 4% in the top ten. The V gene lost 1 base and the J gene lost 7 bases, with 10 bases spanning the gap. Germline V gene sequence: CDR1 MGHRA, CDR2 YSYEKL. The CDR3 has 13 amino acids. V usage is TRBV4-1 and J usage is TRBJ1-2; D is ambiguous. This sequence was found in a woman in her twenties or thirties who had been exposed to COVID-19. Material: PBMCs or T cells enriched from blood (not recorded which). The CDR3 is CASSQAEDPGYTF. CDR3 in DNA: TGCGCCAGCAGCCAAGCGGAGGATCCTGGCTACACCTTC.